This T cell receptor beta chain was sequenced for a study of T cell repertoires in cytomegalovirus infection. Between the trimmed V and J ends, which lost 5 bases and 2 bases, there was a span of 14 bases. This CDR3 contains 15 residues. Germline V gives CDR1 SEHNR, CDR2 FQNEAQ (reference sequence). MiXCR, applied by TCRdb to the reads, yields one record per CDR3 protein. The sample lists 310,000 or so distinct CDR3 sequences; roughly a tenth were seen once. This clonotype was picked up many times. The sequenced sample consisted of PBMCs. This chain links TRBV7-9 with TRBJ2-3; the D gene could be TRBD1 or TRBD2 (5 bases each). The TCR sequence derives from a human donor in good health (CMV status not recorded). Some clones in this sample may be carry-over from other donors' samples. CDR3 nucleotides: TGTGCCAGCAGCCGGGACGGAATTAACACAGATACGCAGTATTTT. This sequence encodes CASSRDGINTDTQYF.